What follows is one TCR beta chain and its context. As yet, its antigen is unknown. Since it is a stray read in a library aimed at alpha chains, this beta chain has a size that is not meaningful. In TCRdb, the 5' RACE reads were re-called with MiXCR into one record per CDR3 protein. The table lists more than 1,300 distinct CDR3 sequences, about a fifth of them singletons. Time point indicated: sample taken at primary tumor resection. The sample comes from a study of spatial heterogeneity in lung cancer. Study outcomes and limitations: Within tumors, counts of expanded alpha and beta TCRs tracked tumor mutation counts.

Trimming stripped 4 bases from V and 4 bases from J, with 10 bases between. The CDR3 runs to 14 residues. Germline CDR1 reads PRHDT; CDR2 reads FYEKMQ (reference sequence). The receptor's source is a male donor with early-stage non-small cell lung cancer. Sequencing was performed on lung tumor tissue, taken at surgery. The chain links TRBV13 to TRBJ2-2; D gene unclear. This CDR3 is CASSSLFPTGELFF. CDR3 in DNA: TGTGCCAGCAGCTCCCTCTTCCCCACCGGGGAGCTGTTTTTT.